The source of this TCR beta chain is a study of long-term antiretroviral therapy in people with HIV. Overall study findings and caveats: With ART, diversity went up but was still lower than in transplant donor controls.

The United States was where all participants with HIV were treated. The V gene's germline CDR1 is MNHNY and CDR2 SVGAGI (reference sequence). This CDR3 region has 15 residues. V was clipped by 2 bases and J by 5 bases; unmatched bases: 7. The run of the v3.0 immunoSEQ assay was at survey level. Generated by immunoSEQ multiplex PCR, the TCRdb table keeps only in-frame clones and is missing some. The sample records roughly 32,000 clones, around 97% being singletons. Details on this clone: Its antigen is unknown.

The sequencing used unsorted PBMCs, collected 7.6 years after starting antiretroviral therapy. V gene TRBV6-6 combines with J gene TRBJ2-7; 9 positions match TRBD2. This TCR was sampled from a man aged 25-45 years with HIV. CDR3 bases: TGTGCCAGCAGTTACGGGGGCGGGGGGGCCCACGAGCAGTACTTC. Translating gives CASSYGGGGAHEQYF.